This record covers a single T cell receptor beta chain. Its cognate antigen has yet to be identified. No base qualities exist here, and no much larger clone lies one base off it. The germline V gene provides CDR1 SGHVS and CDR2 FNYEAQ. V lost 5 bases and J lost 4 bases; the stretch between them is 9 bases long. The CDR3 runs 13 amino acids, cysteine and phenylalanine included. The CDR3 DNA has 39 bases and is translated from base 1. This sample was included in a study of T cells in localized non-small cell lung cancer (dated by TCRdb to the early 2020s). About the full investigation: Comparing tumors with uninvolved tumor-adjacent lungs, the study looked at the T cell repertoires of 236 patients with early-stage NSCLC. All 230 or so NSCLC patients in the cohort were treatment-naive and had localized lung tumors that were resected. A mean age of around 66 years was recorded for the NSCLC patients, of whom approximately 130 were male and around 100 were female.

Overall study results and their limits: A median of approximately 55 of the top 100 tumor clones were detected in paired uninvolved adjacent lung, and about 29 of these tumor clones were also found among the top 100 clones of the paired uninvolved adjacent lung. Uninvolved tumor-adjacent lung showed the highest T cell clonality, higher than tumor, which suggests more focused antigenic responses in the uninvolved tumor-adjacent lung. Higher T cell density in blood was associated with longer overall survival, whereas higher clonality in adjacent lung was associated with shorter survival. Because multi-region tumor sequencing was not performed, intratumor heterogeneity could not be ruled out. Because the study design was exploratory, TCR variables were selected using unadjusted p-values without false-discovery rate correction.

The immunoSEQ Assay was used to sequence TCR beta CDR3 regions from DNA. The study's own analysis went as follows. To compute T cell density, TCR beta template counts were normalized to usable DNA, which was estimated by amplifying housekeeping genes. Using the preseqR package, richness was estimated by extrapolating to 120,000 templates for tissue samples and 400,000 templates for PBMC samples. Clonality was defined by subtracting Pielou's evenness from one. Tissue-enriched TCRs were identified by differential abundance testing using productive amino-acid clonotypes, minimum total count 5 and alpha 0.1. Repertoire overlap between compartments was quantified with the Jaccard Index and Morisita Overlap Index. GLIPH grouped TCR beta CDR3s together with public tetramer-defined viral CDR3s, and a viral motif had to include at least three viral sequences and show V-gene enrichment. TCRdb retrieved this table from immuneACCESS and kept in-frame rearrangements only. Not all clones are present; in checked studies, unresolved V genes account for under half, and no reason is known for the remainder. That table gives V, J and clone size, and the DNA gave D and trimming. The sample table shows fewer than 40,000 clones, and about nine tenths are seen once. Roughly 17% of the sample is taken by the ten largest.

At diagnosis, peripheral blood, uninvolved tumor-adjacent lung and tumor were collected and were preserved as a mix of fresh-frozen and FFPE material. Blood samples were analyzed as peripheral blood mononuclear cells for TCR repertoire profiling. The source was peripheral blood mononuclear cells, collected before any cancer treatment. The chain was built from TRBV7-6 and TRBJ1-3; the D gene is not confidently resolved. The TCR was taken from a man aged 40-75 years with stage III lung adenocarcinoma. The CDR3 region reads CASSPVAGNTIYF. The nucleotide sequence is TGTGCCAGCAGCCCGGTCGCAGGAAACACCATATATTTT.